The 10 T cell receptor beta chains below come from one sample, sequenced in a study of T-cell memory formation after mild COVID-19 (dated by TCRdb to 2020 to 2022). Receptors were amplified or captured by 5' RACE. TCRdb names Illumina NovaSeq 6000 as the instrument used. TCRdb reprocessed the public reads (quality trimming at Q25 with fastp, clone calling with MiXCR) and kept in-frame beta chains. Rows matching on CDR3 protein sequence are summarized as one entry with the most common DNA and genes. The sample profile shows under 200,000 distinct CDR3 sequences; 10% to 15% of them were found once. The ten biggest clones cover approximately 3.6% of the sample. The sequenced material came from PBMCs or a T cell subset sorted from them (not recorded which). These receptors were collected from a man aged 18 to 30 who had mild COVID-19 (a few samples of this study predate the infection). The sample titles of this study are shuffled in the database, so cell type and time point are left out; the donor was told from shared clones.

The V call is TRBV7-2, the J call TRBJ2-7; no clear D gene. The CDR3 sequence is 13 residues long. V lost 5 bases to trimming and J lost 2 bases, with 10 bases between them. Looked up from germline, CDR1 is SGHTA and CDR2 is FQGNSA. The CDR3 is CASSPRTPYEQYF. The DNA for the CDR3 is TGTGCCAGCAGCCCAAGGACCCCCTACGAGCAGTACTTC.

This clonotype was found a few times. The chain couples TRBV7-2 to TRBJ2-5, with 9 nucleotides matching TRBD2. Germline loops: CDR1 SGHTA, CDR2 FQGNSA. This CDR3 region has 14 residues. J was trimmed by 5 bases and V by 8 bases; bases with no gene match: 9. CDR3 DNA: TGTGCCAGCCTCCGGGGCGGGGGGGGCGAGACCCAGTACTTC. Residues: CASLRGGGGETQYF.

This chain connects TRBV29-1 to TRBJ2-7; 9 bases agree with TRBD2. Germline V lookup: CDR1 SQVTM, CDR2 ANQGSEA. The CDR3 runs 14 residues. V trimming: 6 bases; J trimming: 0 bases; junction bases outside the gene matches: 6. CDR3 residues: CSVRLAESSYEQYF. For the CDR3, the DNA is TGCAGCGTCCGACTAGCGGAAAGCTCCTACGAGCAGTACTTC.

The J gene is TRBJ2-5, the V gene TRBV6-1; 10 positions agree with TRBD1. V dropped 0 bases and J dropped 1; count of bases not matched to a gene: 2. This CDR3 is 16 amino acids long. Germline CDR1 is MNHNS and CDR2 is SASEGT. The CDR3, as DNA: TGTGCCAGCAGTGAAGCGGACAGGGGGGTCCAAGAGACCCAGTACTTC. This translates into CASSEADRGVQETQYF.

This chain links TRBV5-4 with TRBJ2-1; 14 bases match TRBD2. The junction had 5 bases not matched to a gene; V was cut back by 4 bases and J by 2 bases. Germline CDR1 reads SGHNT; CDR2 reads YYREEE (reference sequence). The CDR3 runs 17 residues. CDR3 nucleotide sequence: TGTGCCAGCAGCGCGGGGACTAGCGGGGGAGCCTACAATGAGCAGTTCTTC. Translated: CASSAGTSGGAYNEQFF.

The chain combines TRBV5-1 with TRBJ2-5; possible D gene TRBD1, 5 bases. Germline V CDR1 and CDR2: SGHRS, YFSETQ. CDR3 size: 14 residues. V gave up 0 bases and J gave up 1 base, with 7 bases separating them. CDR3 nucleotide sequence: TGCGCCAGCAGCTTGGAAGGGGTCCAAGAGACCCAGTACTTC. Residues: CASSLEGVQETQYF.

The chain couples TRBV6-5 to TRBJ1-1; TRBD1 matches at 8 bases. The V segment lost 4 bases and the J segment 5 bases; nucleotides outside the gene matches: 3. The CDR3 has 13 amino acids. In germline, CDR1 is MNHEY, CDR2 SVGAGI. CDR3: CASSFNRGTEAFF. CDR3 sequence (DNA): TGTGCCAGCAGTTTTAACAGGGGGACTGAAGCTTTCTTT.

This clonotype showed up just a few times. The V and J genes are TRBV3-1 and TRBJ2-6, with unresolved D. The CDR3 is 16 residues long. The germline V gene encodes CDR1 LGHDT and CDR2 YNNKEL (reference sequence). Deletions cut 1 base from V and 2 bases from J, with 9 bases between. The CDR3 DNA is TGTGCCAGCAGCCAAGCGTGGGTGACTGGGGCCAACGTCCTGACTTTC. Translation gives CASSQAWVTGANVLTF.

This clonotype was recorded at least ten times. This rearrangement joins TRBV29-1 to TRBJ1-2; possible D gene TRBD1, 5 bases. This CDR3 contains 13 residues. The V end was cut by 4 bases, the J end by 0 bases, with 9 bases between. Germline V gene sequence: CDR1 SQVTM, CDR2 ANQGSEA. CDR3 coding DNA: TGCAGCGTTGGGGACGTATCTAACTATGGCTACACCTTC. Translating it yields CSVGDVSNYGYTF.

This rearrangement joins TRBV28 to TRBJ2-5; 9 bases map to TRBD1. CDR1 is MDHEN, CDR2 SYDVKM, per germline. The trim removed 5 bases at V and 5 bases at J, leaving 3 bases unmatched. The CDR3 has 13 residues. Here the CDR3 DNA reads TGTGCCAGCAGTACAGGGGGCTGGGAGACCCAGTACTTC. Protein product: CASSTGGWETQYF.